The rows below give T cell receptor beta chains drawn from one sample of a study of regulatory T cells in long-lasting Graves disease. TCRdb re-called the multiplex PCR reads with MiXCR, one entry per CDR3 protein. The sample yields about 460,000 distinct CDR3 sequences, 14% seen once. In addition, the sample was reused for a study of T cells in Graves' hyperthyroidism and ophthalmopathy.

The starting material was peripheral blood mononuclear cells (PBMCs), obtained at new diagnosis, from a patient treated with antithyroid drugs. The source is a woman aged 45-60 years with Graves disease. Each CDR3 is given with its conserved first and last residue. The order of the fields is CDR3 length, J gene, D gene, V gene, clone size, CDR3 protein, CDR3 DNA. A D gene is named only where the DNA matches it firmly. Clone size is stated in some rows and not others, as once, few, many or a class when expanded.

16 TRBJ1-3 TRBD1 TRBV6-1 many CASSEAFGTEKNTIYF TGTGCCAGCAGTGAAGCTTTCGGGACAGAAAAAAACACCATATATTTT
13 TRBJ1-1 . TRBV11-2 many CASSFGRDTEAFF TGTGCCAGCAGCTTCGGACGGGACACTGAAGCTTTCTTT
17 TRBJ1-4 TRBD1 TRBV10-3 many CAISPRDRDTTNEKLFF TGTGCCATCAGTCCCCGGGACAGGGATACAACTAATGAAAAACTGTTTTTT
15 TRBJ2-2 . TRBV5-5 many CASSFGTPNTGELFF TGTGCCAGCAGCTTCGGGACTCCGAACACCGGGGAGCTGTTTTTT
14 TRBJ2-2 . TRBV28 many CASRREVPTGELFF TGTGCCAGCAGGAGGGAGGTACCCACCGGGGAGCTGTTTTTT
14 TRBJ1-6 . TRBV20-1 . CSARDPGYNPPLHF TGCAGTGCCAGAGACCCCGGTTATAATCCACCCCTCCACTTT
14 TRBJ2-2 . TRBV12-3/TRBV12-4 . CASLNRANTGELFF TGTGCCAGTCTCAACAGGGCAAACACCGGGGAGCTGTTTTTT
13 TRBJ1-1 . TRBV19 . CASSIIQGSEAFF TGTGCCAGTAGTATTATCCAGGGCTCTGAAGCTTTCTTT
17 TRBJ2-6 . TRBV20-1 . CSAREVDSYSGANVLTF TGCAGTGCTAGAGAGGTGGACTCATACTCTGGGGCCAACGTCCTGACTTTC
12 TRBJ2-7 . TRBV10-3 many CAISESPYEQYF TGTGCCATCAGTGAGTCGCCCTACGAGCAGTACTTC
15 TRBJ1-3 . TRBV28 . CASRPQGIAGNTIYF TGTGCCAGCAGGCCCCAGGGTATCGCTGGAAACACCATATATTTT
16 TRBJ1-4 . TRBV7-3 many CASRQTDLGASEKLFF TGTGCCAGCAGACAGACAGATTTGGGGGCAAGTGAAAAACTGTTTTTT
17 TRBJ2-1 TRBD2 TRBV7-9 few CASSLAGTSGRANEQFF TGTGCCAGCAGCTTAGCAGGGACTAGCGGGAGGGCCAATGAGCAGTTCTTC
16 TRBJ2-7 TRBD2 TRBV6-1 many CASVGLREVWHYEQYF TGTGCCAGCGTCGGACTGCGGGAGGTTTGGCACTACGAGCAGTACTTC
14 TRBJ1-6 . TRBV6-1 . CASSESGEDSPLHF TGTGCCAGCAGTGAATCTGGGGAGGATTCACCCCTCCACTTT